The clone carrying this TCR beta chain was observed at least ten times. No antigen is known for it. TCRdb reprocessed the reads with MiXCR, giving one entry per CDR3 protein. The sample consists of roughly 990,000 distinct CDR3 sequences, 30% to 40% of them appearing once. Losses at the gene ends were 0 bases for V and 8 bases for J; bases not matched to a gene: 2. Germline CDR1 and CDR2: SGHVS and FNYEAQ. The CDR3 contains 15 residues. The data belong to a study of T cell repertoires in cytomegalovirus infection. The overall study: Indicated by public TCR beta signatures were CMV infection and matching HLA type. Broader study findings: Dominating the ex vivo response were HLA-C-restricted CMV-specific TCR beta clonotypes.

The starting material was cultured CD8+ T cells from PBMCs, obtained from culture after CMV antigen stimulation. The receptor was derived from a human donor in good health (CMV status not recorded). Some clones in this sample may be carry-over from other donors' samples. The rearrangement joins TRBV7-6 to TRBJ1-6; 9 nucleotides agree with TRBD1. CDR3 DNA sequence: TGTGCCAGCAGCTTAGCGGGACAGGGTGATTCACCCCTCCACTTT. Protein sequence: CASSLAGQGDSPLHF.